Presented here are 8 T cell receptor beta chains from one specimen sequenced in a study of identical twins. TCRdb called the 5' RACE reads again in MiXCR, with one record for every CDR3 protein. The sample has 1,800,000 or so distinct CDR3 sequences, around a third seen once. The sample consisted of cord blood. These receptors all stem from a newborn girl in good health.

The chain uses TRBV5-1 and TRBJ2-5; 10 bases are shared with TRBD2. Germline loops: CDR1 SGHRS, CDR2 YFSETQ. The V and J ends lost 4 bases and 5 bases, in that order; junction bases with no gene match: 5. The CDR3 totals 14 residues. The CDR3 DNA is TGCGCCAGCAGCCTACAGACTAGCGGGGAGACCCAGTACTTC. Protein: CASSLQTSGETQYF.

The chain employs TRBV3-1 and TRBJ2-1; D call uncertain. The CDR3 loop spans 16 amino acids. Germline CDR1 reads LGHDT; CDR2 reads YNNKEL (reference sequence). V was cut by 0 bases and J by 6 bases, with 15 bases left in between. CDR3 nucleotide sequence: TGTGCCAGCAGCCAAGAACCTAGGGCGATCCTCAATGAGCAGTTCTTC. It translates to CASSQEPRAILNEQFF.

This clonotype was observed a few times. The chain recombines TRBV14 with TRBJ2-1, with TRBD2 matching 10 bases. CDR3 length: 15 amino acids. The germline V gene encodes CDR1 SGHDN and CDR2 FVKESK. V gave up 4 bases and J gave up 9 bases; unmatched junction bases: 9. The CDR3 nucleotides are TGTGCCAGCAGCCGTTTAGCGGGAGGTAGTATTGAGCAGTTCTTC. Amino acid sequence: CASSRLAGGSIEQFF.

Ten or more counts support this clonotype. This chain uses TRBV28 with TRBJ2-6, with unresolved D. With 2 bases removed from V and 2 bases from J, the gap between germline ends came to 4 bases. The CDR3 is made up of 14 amino acids. Germline V lookup: CDR1 MDHEN, CDR2 SYDVKM. The CDR3 loop is CASSLQAGANVLTF. As DNA, the CDR3 is TGTGCCAGCAGTTTACAGGCTGGGGCCAACGTCCTGACTTTC.

In DNA form, the CDR3 reads TGCGCCAGCAGCTCAAGCGGGAGGGCCAGCAATGAGCAGTTCTTC. Translation: CASSSSGRASNEQFF. The V gene is TRBV5-1, the J gene TRBJ2-1, with 10 positions matching TRBD2. The CDR3 contains 15 residues. In germline, CDR1 is SGHRS, CDR2 YFSETQ. V shed 3 bases, J shed 6 bases, and the junction held 6 bases outside the gene matches.

This clonotype has ten or more counts. V usage is TRBV10-3 and J usage is TRBJ2-3; D ambiguous. The germline CDR1 and CDR2 sequences are ENHRY and SYGVKD. Trimming took off 4 bases at V and 4 bases at J, with 3 bases between the two ends. The CDR3 is 11 amino acids. The CDR3 DNA reads as TGTGCCATCAGTGGGTCAGATACGCAGTATTTT. It codes for CAISGSDTQYF.

This chain links TRBV12-3 or TRBV12-4 with TRBJ2-1; 11 bases match TRBD2. The CDR3 is 16 amino acids. Germline trimming cut 5 bases from V and 3 bases from J; bases unmatched to any gene: 6. CDR3 sequence: CASSAGTSGVYNEQFF. In DNA form, the CDR3 reads TGTGCCAGCAGTGCCGGGACTAGCGGAGTCTACAATGAGCAGTTCTTC.

This clonotype was detected only a few times. V usage is TRBV20-1 and J usage is TRBJ1-5; 11 nucleotides match TRBD1. The CDR3 runs to 16 residues. Unmatched junction bases numbered 10, after V lost 3 bases and J lost 6 bases. Germline-derived CDR1 and CDR2 are DFQATT and SNEGSKA (reference sequence). CDR3 loop: CSASKGTGGLGQPQHF. DNA of the CDR3: TGCAGTGCTAGTAAAGGGACAGGGGGTCTGGGTCAGCCCCAGCATTTT.